This T cell receptor (beta chain) was documented in a study of blood T cell repertoires in COVID-19. Study-wide context: Sites in the United States, Italy and Spain provided acute and convalescent COVID-19 samples. From T cells, B-cell-depleted T cells, or PBMCs came the material, which was cDNA or gDNA.

From germline, CDR1 is DFQATT and CDR2 SNEGSKA (reference sequence). This CDR3 region has 15 residues. V lost 3 bases and J 4 bases, leaving 19 bases between the germline ends. Assay used: immunoSEQ multiplex PCR; TCRdb lists only in-frame clones, some missing. The sample has approximately 150,000 clones; roughly 82% are singletons. This chain connects TRBV20-1 to TRBJ2-7; D might be TRBD2 (5 bases). This clonotype was sampled from a man aged 65 to 85 with acute or convalescent COVID-19. The sample consisted of peripheral blood. CDR3 protein: CSASIPGNSFYEQYF. CDR3 sequence (DNA): TGCAGTGCTAGTATCCCCGGGAATAGTTTTTACGAGCAGTACTTC.